Shown below are 14 T cell receptor beta chains from a single sample sequenced in a study of blood T cells in healthy people across ages. Then a second PCR, running about 7 to 11 cycles, was carried out with a sample-barcoded 5' primer and a J-beta primer mix. TCRdb re-called the 5' RACE reads through MiXCR, storing one row per CDR3 protein. This sample carries around 1,700,000 distinct CDR3 sequences, roughly 30% of them seen once, and the ten largest clones take around 7.7%. What was sequenced was blood. These TCRs come from a woman under 40 in good health.

In its sample, this clonotype was seen a few times. The chain joins TRBV20-1 to TRBJ2-1, with 7 nucleotides matching TRBD2. Germline loops: CDR1 DFQATT, CDR2 SNEGSKA (reference sequence). The CDR3 contains 12 residues. V trimming: 3 bases; J trimming: 14 bases; junction bases outside the gene matches: 10. CDR3 nucleotide sequence: TGCAGTGCTAGGCCGGCGGGGGAAATGGAGTTCTTC. It yields the protein CSARPAGEMEFF.

J is TRBJ2-7 and V is TRBV4-3; 12 positions agree with TRBD2. V shed 1 base, J shed 7 bases, and the junction held 20 bases outside the gene matches. This CDR3 has 20 residues. Per germline, CDR1 LGHNA and CDR2 YSLEER. In nucleotides, the CDR3 is TGCGCCAGCAGCCAAGTTACTAGCGGGAGGAAAGGAGGATCCTACAATGAGCAGTACTTC. This gives the protein CASSQVTSGRKGGSYNEQYF.

This clonotype was observed a few times. This chain connects TRBV9 to TRBJ2-1; TRBD2 matches at 9 bases. This CDR3 spans 13 amino acids. Trimming took 3 bases from V and 6 from J; bases not matched to a gene: 1. The germline gives CDR1 SGDLS, CDR2 YYNGEE. CDR3 coding DNA: TGTGCCAGCAGCGGGACTAGCGTCAATGAGCAGTTCTTC. The encoded protein is CASSGTSVNEQFF.

The CDR3 bases are TGTGCCAGCAAATTTATACTGGGGAATGAGCAGTACTTC. This encodes CASKFILGNEQYF. The rearrangement links TRBV6-2 or TRBV6-3 to TRBJ2-1; the D is unclear. TRBJ2-7 matches the DNA end more closely, so the J call is doubtful. Looked up from germline, CDR1 is MNHEY and CDR2 is SVGEGT. CDR3 length: 13 residues.

The V gene is TRBV2, the J gene TRBJ2-3, with D possibly matching TRBD1 (5 bases). The CDR3 is made up of 15 amino acids. Trimming took 8 bases from V and 4 from J, leaving 19 bases between them. Germline V gene data show CDR1 as SNHLY and CDR2 as FYNNEI. The CDR3 loop reads CASRLSRVNADTQYF. In nucleotides, the CDR3 is TGTGCCAGCCGCTTGAGCAGGGTGAACGCAGATACGCAGTATTTT.

This clonotype was detected ten times or more. This chain joins TRBV4-2 and TRBJ2-1; 8 bases match TRBD2. The germline V gene encodes CDR1 LGHNA and CDR2 YNFKEQ. CDR3 length equals 14 residues. Trimming removed 1 base from V and 13 bases from J; junction bases left unmatched: 9. The CDR3 bases are TGTGCCAGCAGCCAAGTTGGAGCGGGAGTGGATCAGTTCTTC. Translation gives CASSQVGAGVDQFF.

The sample holds a few counts of this clonotype. This rearrangement joins TRBV5-1 to TRBJ2-7; 10 bases are a match to TRBD1. From germline, CDR1 is SGHRS and CDR2 YFSETQ. V trimming: 3 bases; J trimming: 3 bases; junction bases outside the gene matches: 6. This CDR3 region has 15 residues. In nucleotides, the CDR3 is TGCGCCAGCAGCTGGGACAGGGGTCCTCTCTACGAGCAGTACTTC. Residues: CASSWDRGPLYEQYF.

About this clonotype: Just one base apart from a much larger clone, this may be a read error. The rearrangement links TRBV20-1 to TRBJ1-2; 7 bases are shared with TRBD1. With 0 bases clipped from V and 13 bases from J, the junction kept 14 bases outside the gene matches. Per the germline V gene, CDR1 is DFQATT and CDR2 is SNEGSKA (reference sequence). The CDR3 extends over 14 amino acids. This CDR3 reads CSAREPGTEVRCTF. CDR3 bases: TGCAGTGCTAGAGAACCCGGGACAGAGGTCCGCTGCACCTTC.

The rearrangement joins TRBV25-1 to TRBJ2-1, with TRBD2 matching over 8 bases. Germline CDR1 and CDR2: MGHDK and SYGVNS. This CDR3 has 15 amino acids. Trimming took 1 base from V and 8 from J; bases not matched to a gene: 7. The CDR3 loop reads CASSEWSGRGDEQFF. For the CDR3, the DNA is TGTGCCAGCAGTGAATGGAGCGGGAGAGGGGATGAGCAGTTCTTC.

The V call is TRBV20-1, the J call TRBJ1-5, with D hard to call. CDR1 DFQATT and CDR2 SNEGSKA come from the germline V gene (reference sequence). V lost 3 bases, J lost 2 bases, and 11 bases lay in between. This CDR3 is 14 amino acids long. In DNA form, the CDR3 reads TGCAGTGCTAGCAAATCTGAGGGCAATCAGCCCCAGCATTTT. This encodes CSASKSEGNQPQHF.

The rearrangement links TRBV20-1 to TRBJ2-1; 14 bases align to TRBD2. Germline CDR1 reads DFQATT; CDR2 reads SNEGSKA (reference sequence). The CDR3 loop spans 18 amino acids. In DNA form, the CDR3 reads TGCAGCGGGGGTAAACCGGGACTAGCGGGGGCCATATACAATGAGCAGTTCTTC. Protein product: CSGGKPGLAGAIYNEQFF.

This clonotype came up a few times. This chain joins TRBV3-1 and TRBJ2-5; maybe TRBD2 (7 bases). The CDR3 has 15 residues. Between the trimmed V and J ends, which lost 4 bases and 4 bases, there was a span of 16 bases. The germline V gene encodes CDR1 LGHDT and CDR2 YNNKEL (reference sequence). In nucleotides, the CDR3 is TGTGCCAGCAGCCGCCGCGGGGGCCTTGGAGAGACCCAGTACTTC. It encodes CASSRRGGLGETQYF.

The chain carries TRBV12-3 or TRBV12-4 and TRBJ1-2; no clear D gene. The CDR3 extends over 15 amino acids. V lost 3 bases and J lost 8, with 19 bases in between. The CDR3 nucleotides are TGTGCCAGCAGTTTTGGCCTGGACCTACCGGGGGGCTACACCTTC. It yields the protein CASSFGLDLPGGYTF.

This chain joins TRBV7-9 and TRBJ2-1, with 9 bases that match TRBD2. The V segment lost 3 bases and the J segment 6 bases; nucleotides outside the gene matches: 9. Germline-derived CDR1 and CDR2 are SEHNR and FQNEAQ (reference sequence). The CDR3 spans 16 residues. The CDR3 nucleotides read TGTGCCAGCAGCTTCCCGGGACTAGCATCCGCCAATGAGCAGTTCTTC. As protein: CASSFPGLASANEQFF. Using reference TRBV7-9 and TRBJ2-1 for the parts outside the CDR3, the full variable domain is DTGVSQNPRHKITKRGQNVTFRCDPISEHNRLYWYRQTLGQGPEFLTYFQNEAQLEKSRLLSDRFSAERPKGSFSTLEIQRTEQGDSAMYLCASSFPGLASANEQFFGPGTRLTVL.